What follows describes a single T cell receptor beta chain. Its antigen is currently unknown. This sample was taken from a study of graft-versus-host responses after intestinal transplantation. Libraries were prepared by immunoSEQ multiplex PCR; TCRdb keeps only in-frame clonotypes and omits some of them. The sample contains about 120,000 clones, 90% to 95% of which appear only once. Study conclusions and caveats: GvH clones occurred in recipient marrow; some first appeared in ileum or blood. Early HvG declines after transplant were associated with peak circulating GvH clone levels.

The sequence derives from a human donor who received an intestinal transplant. The sequenced sample was unstimulated CD4+ T cells sorted from spleen or lymph node cells, obtained before intestinal transplant.

This CDR3 reads CASSFNGLAGGGHGELFF. The CDR3 DNA reads as TGTGCCAGCAGCTTTAATGGACTAGCGGGAGGTGGGCACGGGGAGCTGTTTTTT. This chain links TRBV11-3 with TRBJ2-2; 14 positions match TRBD2. There are 18 residues in the CDR3. From germline, CDR1 is SGHNT and CDR2 YENEEA. Trimming took 3 bases from V and 7 from J; bases not matched to a gene: 10.